The 13 T cell receptor beta chains below come from one sample, sequenced in a study of identical twins. TCRdb re-called the 5' RACE reads through MiXCR, storing one row per CDR3 protein. This table has around 220,000 distinct CDR3 sequences, roughly a tenth appearing once. Sequenced material: memory T cells sorted from blood. The receptor set was obtained from a man aged 45 to 65 in good health.

V is TRBV5-1 and J is TRBJ1-4; possibly TRBD1 for D (6 bases). CDR3 length equals 15 residues. V was cut by 2 bases and J by 4 bases, with 12 bases left in between. CDR1 SGHRS and CDR2 YFSETQ come from the germline V gene. CDR3 region: CASSFARGVNEKLFF. CDR3 sequence (DNA): TGCGCCAGCAGCTTCGCGAGGGGGGTTAATGAAAAACTGTTTTTT.

This clonotype came up a few times. V gene TRBV4-3 combines with J gene TRBJ1-2; D unresolved. CDR1 LGHNA and CDR2 YSLEER come from the germline V gene. Deletions cut 0 bases from V and 4 bases from J, with 9 bases between. The CDR3 is made up of 14 amino acids. The CDR3 here is CASSQDRSVYGYTF. The DNA of the CDR3 is TGCGCCAGCAGCCAAGATCGGAGTGTCTATGGCTACACCTTC.

The rearrangement uses TRBV18 and TRBJ2-2; D possibly uses TRBD1 or TRBD2 (5 bases each). Germline V lookup: CDR1 KGHSH, CDR2 LQKENI. The CDR3 loop spans 13 amino acids. The V gene lost 4 bases and the J gene lost 5 bases, with 8 bases spanning the gap. The CDR3 DNA is TGTGCCAGCTCACGAGGGGAAACCGGGGAGCTGTTTTTT. Protein sequence: CASSRGETGELFF. The full variable domain, in which reference TRBV18 and TRBJ2-2 provide the parts outside the CDR3, is NAGVMQNPRHLVRRRGQEARLRCSPMKGHSHVYWYRQLPEEGLKFMVYLQKENIIDESGMPKERFSAEFPKEGPSILRIQQVVRGDSAAYFCASSRGETGELFFGEGSRLTVL.

This clonotype appeared many times. The rearrangement links TRBV29-1 to TRBJ1-1; D perhaps matches TRBD1 (5 bases). The V end lost 2 bases, the J end lost 11 bases, and 12 bases lay between the germline ends. Germline-derived CDR1 and CDR2 are SQVTM and ANQGSEA. CDR3 length equals 11 residues. The CDR3 sequence is CSVEPLRGAFF. In nucleotides, the CDR3 is TGCAGCGTTGAACCTCTTCGGGGGGCTTTCTTT.

Ten or more counts support this clonotype. In DNA form, the CDR3 reads TGTGCCAGCTCACCATATAAGGAGACCCAGTACTTC. Its translation: CASSPYKETQYF. The rearrangement joins TRBV18 to TRBJ2-5; D gene unclear. Germline loops: CDR1 KGHSH, CDR2 LQKENI. CDR3 length: 12 amino acids. Trimming took off 2 bases at V and 5 bases at J, with 6 bases between the two ends.

This sequence joins TRBV12-3 or TRBV12-4 and TRBJ2-5; 11 bases fit TRBD2. The CDR3 covers 15 residues. J lost 9 bases, V lost 6 bases, and 12 bases had no gene match. CDR3 bases: TGTGCCAGCAGGGGTAGCGGGGGGGCTTGGGAGCCCCAGTACTTC. Its protein is CASRGSGGAWEPQYF.

There are many counts of this clonotype. The V call is TRBV10-3, the J call TRBJ2-6, with D possibly being TRBD2 (5 bases). In germline, CDR1 is ENHRY, CDR2 SYGVKD. This CDR3 region has 16 residues. V lost 6 bases to trimming and J lost 0 bases, with 12 bases between them. This chain's CDR3 is CAISALDSSGANVLTF. In DNA, the CDR3 is TGTGCCATCAGCGCCCTGGACTCCTCTGGGGCCAACGTCCTGACTTTC.

This clonotype occurred many times. For the CDR3, the DNA is TGTGCCAGCAGTTTTCGGACTGGTGAGCAGTTCTTC. The encoded protein is CASSFRTGEQFF. The genes are TRBV6-5 and TRBJ2-1; D may be TRBD2 (5 bases). The CDR3 covers 12 residues. Germline V CDR1 and CDR2: MNHEY, SVGAGI. The V end was cut by 4 bases, the J end by 9 bases, with 10 bases between.

This clonotype showed up just a few times. This CDR3 reads CASSRDQGAYEQYF. CDR3 sequence (DNA): TGTGCCAGCAGTAGAGACCAGGGAGCCTACGAGCAGTACTTC. V gene TRBV25-1 combines with J gene TRBJ2-7; D is possibly TRBD1 or TRBD2 (5 bases each). The CDR3 is made up of 14 amino acids. Germline values: CDR1 MGHDK, CDR2 SYGVNS. The V and J ends lost 5 bases and 2 bases respectively, with 13 bases between them.

The chain carries TRBV12-3 or TRBV12-4 and TRBJ1-1; the match to TRBD1 covers 7 bases. The V segment lost 6 bases and the J segment 0 bases; nucleotides outside the gene matches: 4. There are 14 residues in the CDR3. CDR3 in DNA: TGTGCCAGCAGCACAGGGGACATGAACACTGAAGCTTTCTTT. Translating it yields CASSTGDMNTEAFF.

This clonotype has just a few counts. This chain uses TRBV3-1 with TRBJ1-2; D call uncertain. Looked up from germline, CDR1 is LGHDT and CDR2 is YNNKEL (reference sequence). Trimming shortened V by 1 base and J by 4 bases, and 13 bases separated the two germline ends. The CDR3 runs 15 residues. CDR3 bases: TGTGCCAGCAGCCAAGGCCAGGCGGATCCCTATGGCTACACCTTC. Protein: CASSQGQADPYGYTF. The entire variable domain, with the rest obtained from reference TRBV3-1 and TRBJ1-2, is as follows: DTAVSQTPKYLVTQMGNDKSIKCEQNLGHDTMYWYKQDSKKFLKIMFSYNNKELIINETVPNRFSPKSPDKAHLNLHINSLELGDSAVYFCASSQGQADPYGYTFGSGTRLTVV.

This clonotype was detected many times. The J gene is TRBJ2-1, the V gene TRBV12-3 or TRBV12-4; weak D call: TRBD2 (6 bases). The CDR3 spans 11 residues. Trimming removed 6 bases at V and 9 bases at J, with 9 bases between. The CDR3 DNA reads TGTGCCAGCAGGTCGGGACTTGAGCAGTTCTTC. Translated, it gives CASRSGLEQFF.

This clonotype was seen repeatedly, ten times or more. V and J are TRBV20-1 and TRBJ1-1, with unresolved D. CDR1 DFQATT and CDR2 SNEGSKA come from the germline V gene (reference sequence). V was trimmed by 4 bases and J by 4 bases, leaving 4 bases between them. The CDR3 spans 10 residues. The CDR3 coding sequence is TGCAGTGCTACTGGCACTGAAGCTTTCTTT. Translation gives CSATGTEAFF.